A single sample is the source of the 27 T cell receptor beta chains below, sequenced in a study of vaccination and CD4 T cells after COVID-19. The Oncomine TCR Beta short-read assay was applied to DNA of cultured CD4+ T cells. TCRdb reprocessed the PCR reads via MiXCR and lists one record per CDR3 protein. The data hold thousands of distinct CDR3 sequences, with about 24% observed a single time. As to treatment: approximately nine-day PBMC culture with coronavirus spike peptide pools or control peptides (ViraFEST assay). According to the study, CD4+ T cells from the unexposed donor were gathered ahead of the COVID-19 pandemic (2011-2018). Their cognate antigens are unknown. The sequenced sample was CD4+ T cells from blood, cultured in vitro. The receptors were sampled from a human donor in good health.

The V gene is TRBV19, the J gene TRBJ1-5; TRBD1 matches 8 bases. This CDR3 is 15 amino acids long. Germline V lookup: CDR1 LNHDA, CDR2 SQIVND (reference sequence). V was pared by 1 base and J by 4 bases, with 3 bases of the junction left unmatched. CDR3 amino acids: CASSIATGVNQPQHF. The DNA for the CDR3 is TGTGCCAGTAGTATAGCGACAGGGGTAAATCAGCCCCAGCATTTT. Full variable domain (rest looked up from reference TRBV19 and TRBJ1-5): DGGITQSPKYLFRKEGQNVTLSCEQNLNHDAMYWYRQDPGQGLRLIYYSQIVNDFQKGDIAEGYSVSREKKESFPLTVTSAQKNPTAFYLCASSIATGVNQPQHFGDGTRLSIL.

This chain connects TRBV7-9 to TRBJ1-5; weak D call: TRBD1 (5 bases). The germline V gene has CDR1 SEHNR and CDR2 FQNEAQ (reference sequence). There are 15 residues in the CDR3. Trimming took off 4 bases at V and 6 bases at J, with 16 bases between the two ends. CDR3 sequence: CASSSKVGASQPQHF. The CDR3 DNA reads TGTGCCAGCAGCTCAAAAGTCGGGGCTAGTCAGCCCCAGCATTTT.

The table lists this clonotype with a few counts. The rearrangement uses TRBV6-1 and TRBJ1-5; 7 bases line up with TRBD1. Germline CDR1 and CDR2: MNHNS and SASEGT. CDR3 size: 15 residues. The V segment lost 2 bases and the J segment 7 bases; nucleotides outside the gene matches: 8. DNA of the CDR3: TGTGCCAGCAGTGAAAATAGAGGGGGCTGGCAGCCCCAGCATTTT. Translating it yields CASSENRGGWQPQHF.

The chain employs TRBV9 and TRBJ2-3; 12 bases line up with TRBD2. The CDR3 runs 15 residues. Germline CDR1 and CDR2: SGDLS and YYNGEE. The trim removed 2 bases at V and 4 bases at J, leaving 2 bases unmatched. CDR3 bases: TGTGCCAGCAGCGTCCGACTAGCGGGGGCAGATACGCAGTATTTT. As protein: CASSVRLAGADTQYF.

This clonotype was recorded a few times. As DNA, the CDR3 is TGTGCCAGCAGCCCTACTCTGGCTGGAGATACGCAGTATTTT. The encoded protein is CASSPTLAGDTQYF. The gene calls are TRBV7-3 and TRBJ2-3; D remains ambiguous. Between the trimmed V and J ends, which lost 5 bases and 5 bases, there was a span of 14 bases. Germline V gene lookup returns CDR1 SGHTA and CDR2 FQGTGA. This CDR3 has 14 amino acids. Combining the CDR3 with reference TRBV7-3 and TRBJ2-3 gives the whole variable domain GAGVSQTPSNKVTEKGKYVELRCDPISGHTALYWYRQSLGQGPEFLIYFQGTGAADDSGLPNDRFFAVRPEGSVSTLKIQRTERGDSAVYLCASSPTLAGDTQYFGPGTRLTVL.

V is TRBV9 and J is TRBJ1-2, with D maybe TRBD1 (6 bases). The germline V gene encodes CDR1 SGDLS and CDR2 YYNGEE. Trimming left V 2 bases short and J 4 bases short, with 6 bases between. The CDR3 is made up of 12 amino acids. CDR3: CASSVDSYGYTF. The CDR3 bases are TGTGCCAGCAGCGTGGACAGCTATGGCTACACCTTC.

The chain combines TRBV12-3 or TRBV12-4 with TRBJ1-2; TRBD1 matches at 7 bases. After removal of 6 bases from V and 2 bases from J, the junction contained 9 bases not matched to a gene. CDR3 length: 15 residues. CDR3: CASRSLTGLNYGYTF. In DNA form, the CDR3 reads TGTGCCAGCAGGTCCTTGACAGGGCTGAACTATGGCTACACCTTC.

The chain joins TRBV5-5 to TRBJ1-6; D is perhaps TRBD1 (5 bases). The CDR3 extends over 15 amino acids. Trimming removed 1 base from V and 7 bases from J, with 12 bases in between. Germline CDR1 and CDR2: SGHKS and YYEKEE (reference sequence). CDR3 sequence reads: CASSLPGAGNSPLHF. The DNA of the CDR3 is TGTGCCAGCAGCTTGCCCGGGGCAGGAAATTCACCCCTCCACTTT.

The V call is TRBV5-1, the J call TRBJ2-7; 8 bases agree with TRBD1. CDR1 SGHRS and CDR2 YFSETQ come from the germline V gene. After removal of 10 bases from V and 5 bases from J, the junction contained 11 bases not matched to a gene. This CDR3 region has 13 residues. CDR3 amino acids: CASQGQEKDEQYF. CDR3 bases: TGCGCCTCCCAGGGACAGGAAAAGGACGAGCAGTACTTC. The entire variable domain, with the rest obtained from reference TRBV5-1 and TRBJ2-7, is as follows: KAGVTQTPRYLIKTRGQQVTLSCSPISGHRSVSWYQQTPGQGLQFLFEYFSETQRNKGNFPGRFSGRQFSNSRSEMNVSTLELGDSALYLCASQGQEKDEQYFGPGTRLTVT.

Here the CDR3 reads CASSLASGGAGANVLTF. DNA for the CDR3: TGTGCCAGCAGTTTGGCTAGCGGGGGGGCTGGGGCCAACGTCCTGACTTTC. The chain uses TRBV12-3 or TRBV12-4 and TRBJ2-6; 12 bases line up with TRBD2. The CDR3 totals 17 residues. V lost 3 bases to trimming and J lost 2 bases; unmatched junction nucleotides: 2.

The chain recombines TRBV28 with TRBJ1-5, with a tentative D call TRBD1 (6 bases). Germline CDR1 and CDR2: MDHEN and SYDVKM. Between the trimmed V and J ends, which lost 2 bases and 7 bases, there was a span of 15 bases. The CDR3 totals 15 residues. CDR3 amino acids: CASSLGEAGVQPQHF. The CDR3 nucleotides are TGTGCCAGCAGTTTAGGAGAGGCAGGGGTCCAGCCCCAGCATTTT.

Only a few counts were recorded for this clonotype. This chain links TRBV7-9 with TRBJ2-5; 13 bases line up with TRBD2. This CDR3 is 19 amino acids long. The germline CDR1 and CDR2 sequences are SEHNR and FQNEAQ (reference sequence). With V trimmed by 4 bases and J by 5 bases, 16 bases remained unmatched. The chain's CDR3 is CASSSSGLAGANVGETQYF. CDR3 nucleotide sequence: TGTGCCAGCAGCTCCTCAGGACTAGCGGGGGCAAACGTTGGGGAGACCCAGTACTTC.

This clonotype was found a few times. This CDR3 reads CSAPLGAGLLETQYF. Written as DNA, the CDR3 is TGCAGTGCCCCTTTGGGAGCGGGGTTGTTAGAGACCCAGTACTTC. This chain uses TRBV20-1 with TRBJ2-5, with 7 bases lining up with TRBD2. Trimming at V came to 6 bases and at J to 4 bases, leaving 14 bases not matched to a gene. This CDR3 region has 15 residues. Per germline, CDR1 DFQATT and CDR2 SNEGSKA (reference sequence).

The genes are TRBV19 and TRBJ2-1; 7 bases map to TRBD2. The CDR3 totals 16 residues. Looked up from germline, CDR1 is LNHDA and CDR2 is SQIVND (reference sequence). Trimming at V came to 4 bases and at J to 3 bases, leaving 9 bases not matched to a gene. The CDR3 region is CASSTGRGSGYNEQFF. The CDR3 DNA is TGTGCCAGTAGTACAGGGAGGGGTAGCGGCTACAATGAGCAGTTCTTC.

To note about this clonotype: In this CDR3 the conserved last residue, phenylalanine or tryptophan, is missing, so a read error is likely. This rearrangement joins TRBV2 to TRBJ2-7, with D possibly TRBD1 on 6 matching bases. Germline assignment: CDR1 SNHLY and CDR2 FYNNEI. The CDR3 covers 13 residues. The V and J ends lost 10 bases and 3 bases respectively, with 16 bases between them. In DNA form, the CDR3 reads TGTGCCACCAGGGGCGAGGGGAACTACGAGCAGTACATC. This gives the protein CATRGEGNYEQYI.

The CDR3 here is CASSLGGASSYEQYF. The CDR3, as DNA: TGTGCCAGCAGCTTGGGCGGGGCCAGCTCCTACGAGCAGTACTTC. V usage is TRBV5-4 and J usage is TRBJ2-7, with D maybe TRBD2 (6 bases). This CDR3 has 15 residues. V lost 0 bases and J 0 bases, leaving 10 bases between the germline ends. Germline CDR1 reads SGHNT; CDR2 reads YYREEE (reference sequence).

CDR3: CSARDSGSSGNTIYF. CDR3 in DNA: TGCAGTGCTAGAGATAGTGGCAGCTCTGGAAACACCATATATTTT. The V and J genes are TRBV20-1 and TRBJ1-3; D is unresolved. This CDR3 has 15 residues. Germline values: CDR1 DFQATT, CDR2 SNEGSKA (reference sequence). Deletions cut 0 bases from V and 0 bases from J, with 9 bases between.

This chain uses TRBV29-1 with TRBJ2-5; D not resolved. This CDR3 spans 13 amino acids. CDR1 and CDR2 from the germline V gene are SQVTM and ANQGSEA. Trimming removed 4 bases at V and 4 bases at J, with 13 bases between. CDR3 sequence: CSVVPRARETQYF. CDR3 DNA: TGCAGCGTTGTTCCTCGGGCCCGAGAGACCCAGTACTTC.

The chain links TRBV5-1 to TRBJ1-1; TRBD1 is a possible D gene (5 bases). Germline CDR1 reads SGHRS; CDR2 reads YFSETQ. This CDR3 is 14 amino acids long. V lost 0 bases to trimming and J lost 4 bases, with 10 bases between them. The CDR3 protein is CASSLVQGSTEAFF. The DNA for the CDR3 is TGCGCCAGCAGCTTGGTCCAGGGTAGCACTGAAGCTTTCTTT.

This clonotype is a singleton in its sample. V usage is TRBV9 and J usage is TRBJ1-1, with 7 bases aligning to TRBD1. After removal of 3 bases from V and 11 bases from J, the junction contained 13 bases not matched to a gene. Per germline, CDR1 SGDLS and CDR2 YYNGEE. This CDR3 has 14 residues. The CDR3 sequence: CASSGNERGQRAFF. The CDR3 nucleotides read TGTGCCAGCAGCGGTAACGAGAGGGGGCAACGTGCTTTCTTT.

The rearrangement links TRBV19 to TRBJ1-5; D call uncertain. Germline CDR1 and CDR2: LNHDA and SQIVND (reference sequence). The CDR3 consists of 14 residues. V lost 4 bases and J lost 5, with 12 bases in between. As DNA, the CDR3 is TGTGCCAGTAGTAGCGTGGCCGGATATCAGCCCCAGCATTTT. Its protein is CASSSVAGYQPQHF.

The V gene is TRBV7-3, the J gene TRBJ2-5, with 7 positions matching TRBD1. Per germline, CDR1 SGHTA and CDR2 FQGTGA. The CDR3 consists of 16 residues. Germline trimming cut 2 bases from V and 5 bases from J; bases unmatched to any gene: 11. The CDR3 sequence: CASSLSGGQDWETQYF. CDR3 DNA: TGTGCCAGCAGCTTATCGGGCGGACAGGATTGGGAGACCCAGTACTTC.

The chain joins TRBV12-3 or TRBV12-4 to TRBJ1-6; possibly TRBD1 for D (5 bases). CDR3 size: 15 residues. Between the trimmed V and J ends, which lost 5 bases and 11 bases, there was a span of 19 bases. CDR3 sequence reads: CASSPYSGFLAPLHF. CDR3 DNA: TGTGCCAGCAGTCCCTACTCAGGGTTTTTAGCACCCCTCCACTTT.

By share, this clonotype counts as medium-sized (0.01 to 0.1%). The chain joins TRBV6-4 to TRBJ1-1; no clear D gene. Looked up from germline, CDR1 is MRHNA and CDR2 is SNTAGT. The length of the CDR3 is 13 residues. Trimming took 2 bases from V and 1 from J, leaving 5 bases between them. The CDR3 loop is CASSDRTNTEAFF. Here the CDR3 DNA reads TGTGCCAGCAGTGACAGGACGAACACTGAAGCTTTCTTT.

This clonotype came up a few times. The CDR3 is CASSEAGQGKTQYF. Written as DNA, the CDR3 is TGTGCCAGCAGTGAAGCGGGACAGGGGAAGACCCAGTACTTC. The chain joins TRBV2 to TRBJ2-5; 10 bases match TRBD1. This CDR3 is built from 14 residues. Losses at the gene ends were 0 bases for V and 6 bases for J; bases not matched to a gene: 1. Germline V gene lookup returns CDR1 SNHLY and CDR2 FYNNEI.

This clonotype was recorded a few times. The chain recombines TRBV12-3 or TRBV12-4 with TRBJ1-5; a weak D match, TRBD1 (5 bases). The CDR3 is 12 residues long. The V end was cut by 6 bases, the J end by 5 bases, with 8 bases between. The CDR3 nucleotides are TGTGCCAGCAGGAGAGGGGATCAGCCCCAGCATTTT. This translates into CASRRGDQPQHF.

The CDR3 reads CASSLVHWGQGMKETQYF. CDR3 DNA sequence: TGTGCCAGCAGCTTAGTTCATTGGGGACAGGGGATGAAAGAGACCCAGTACTTC. The chain carries TRBV7-6 and TRBJ2-5, with TRBD1 matching 10 bases. The V gene's germline CDR1 is SGHVS and CDR2 FNYEAQ. The CDR3 extends over 18 amino acids. Germline trimming cut 1 base from V and 3 bases from J; bases unmatched to any gene: 11.